This T cell receptor beta chain was observed in a study of T cells in women clearing cervical HPV infection. Here immunoSEQ multiplex PCR was the method, and the copy in TCRdb shows in-frame clones only, minus some. This listing includes over 25,000 clones. As to this clone: The CDR3 end lies 3 residues beyond the end of the read and is filled in from the germline J gene.

Each participant carried one incident cervical HPV16 infection only. The CDR3 totals 13 residues. Germline V lookup: CDR1 SGHNT, CDR2 YENEEA. V lost 6 bases and J lost 3, with 9 bases in between. The V call is TRBV11-3, the J call TRBJ2-1, with TRBD2 as a possible D gene (5 bases). Sequencing was performed on blood buffy coat. This TCR derives from a woman between 18 and 70 years old with a cervical HPV16 infection that either progressed to CIN3+ or cleared (not recorded which). The part of the CDR3 DNA that was read is TGTGCCAGCAGGCCTGACTACTACAATGAG. Its translation: CASRPDYYNE. The whole CDR3 sequence is CASRPDYYNEQFF.